These 4 T cell receptor beta chains were all obtained from the same sample, sequenced in a study of technical replicates of blood from a handful of donors. Produced via immunoSEQ multiplex PCR; TCRdb's table is partial and in-frame only. The table shows tens of thousands of clones, with more than 90% occurring only once. The sequencing input was T cells isolated from PBMCs. The origin of the receptors is a human donor in good health.

This clone was seen only once. In DNA, the CDR3 is TGTGCCAGTAGTATAGGATACCGACGGGGGGTTACGGCCCAGCATTTT. Translating it yields CASSIGYRRGVTAQHF. The rearrangement links TRBV19 to TRBJ1-5; a weak D match, TRBD1 (5 bases). This CDR3 comprises 16 residues. V was shortened by 1 base and J by 11 bases, with 21 bases between the two germline ends. CDR1 and CDR2 (germline): LNHDA, SQIVND (reference sequence). The full variable domain, rest sourced from reference TRBV19 and TRBJ1-5, is DGGITQSPKYLFRKEGQNVTLSCEQNLNHDAMYWYRQDPGQGLRLIYYSQIVNDFQKGDIAEGYSVSREKKESFPLTVTSAQKNPTAFYLCASSIGYRRGVTAQHFGDGTRLSIL.

The chain has TRBV15 and TRBJ2-7, with D possibly TRBD2 on 5 matching bases. This CDR3 has 14 residues. The V end lost 1 base, the J end lost 4 bases, and 11 bases lay between the germline ends. CDR1 LNHNV and CDR2 YYDKDF come from the germline V gene (reference sequence). The CDR3 DNA follows: TGTGCCACCAGCAGAGCGGTAACGGGATACGAGCAGTACTTC. It translates to CATSRAVTGYEQYF. The full variable domain, in which reference TRBV15 and TRBJ2-7 provide the parts outside the CDR3, is DAMVIQNPRYQVTQFGKPVTLSCSQTLNHNVMYWYQQKSSQAPKLLFHYYDKDFNNEADTPDNFQSRRPNTSFCFLDIRSPGLGDTAMYLCATSRAVTGYEQYFGPGTRLTVT.

The chain recombines TRBV7-8 with TRBJ2-7, with 8 bases that match TRBD2. With V trimmed by 4 bases and J by 6 bases, 8 bases remained unmatched. The CDR3 covers 14 residues. Germline-derived CDR1 and CDR2 are SGHVS and FQNEAQ. The chain's CDR3 is CASSSGLGEGEQYF. CDR3 DNA: TGTGCCAGCAGCTCGGGACTAGGAGAAGGCGAGCAGTACTTC.

The chain employs TRBV18 and TRBJ2-7; a possible D gene is TRBD2 (5 bases). Per germline, CDR1 KGHSH and CDR2 LQKENI. The CDR3 is made up of 15 amino acids. Trimming stripped 1 base from V and 2 bases from J, with 12 bases between. DNA of the CDR3: TGTGCCAGCTCACCACGTGCTAGCACACCCTACGAGCAGTACTTC. Encoded protein: CASSPRASTPYEQYF.